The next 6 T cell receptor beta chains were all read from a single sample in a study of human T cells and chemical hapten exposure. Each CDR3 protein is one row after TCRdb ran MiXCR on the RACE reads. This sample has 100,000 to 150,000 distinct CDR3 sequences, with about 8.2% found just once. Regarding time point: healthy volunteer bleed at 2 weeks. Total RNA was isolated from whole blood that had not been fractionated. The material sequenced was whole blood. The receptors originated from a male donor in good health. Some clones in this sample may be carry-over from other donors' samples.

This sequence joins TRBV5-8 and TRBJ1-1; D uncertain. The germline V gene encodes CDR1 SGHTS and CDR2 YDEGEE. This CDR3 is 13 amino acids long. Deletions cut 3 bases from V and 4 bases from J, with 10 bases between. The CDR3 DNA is TGTGCCAGCAGCTCCGTGCTGGGCACTGAAGCTTTCTTT. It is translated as CASSSVLGTEAFF.

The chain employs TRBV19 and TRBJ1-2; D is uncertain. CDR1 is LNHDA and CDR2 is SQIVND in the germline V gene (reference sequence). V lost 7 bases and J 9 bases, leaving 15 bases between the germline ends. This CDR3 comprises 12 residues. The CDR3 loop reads CASTSDSRRYTF. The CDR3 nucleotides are TGTGCCAGTACCTCCGATTCCCGTCGCTACACCTTC.

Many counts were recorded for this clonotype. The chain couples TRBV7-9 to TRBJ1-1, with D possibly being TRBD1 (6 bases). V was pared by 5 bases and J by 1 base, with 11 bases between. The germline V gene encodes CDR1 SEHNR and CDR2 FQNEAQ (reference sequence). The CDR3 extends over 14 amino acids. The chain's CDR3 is CASSPQGQNTEAFF. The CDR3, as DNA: TGTGCCAGCAGCCCCCAGGGGCAGAACACTGAAGCTTTCTTT.

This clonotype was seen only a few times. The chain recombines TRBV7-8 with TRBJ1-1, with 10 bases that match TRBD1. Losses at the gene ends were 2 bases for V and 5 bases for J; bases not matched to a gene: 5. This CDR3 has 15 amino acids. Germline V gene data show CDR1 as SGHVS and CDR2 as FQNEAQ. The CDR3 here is CASSLQTGGRTEAFF. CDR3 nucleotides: TGTGCCAGCAGCTTACAGACAGGGGGCCGGACTGAAGCTTTCTTT.

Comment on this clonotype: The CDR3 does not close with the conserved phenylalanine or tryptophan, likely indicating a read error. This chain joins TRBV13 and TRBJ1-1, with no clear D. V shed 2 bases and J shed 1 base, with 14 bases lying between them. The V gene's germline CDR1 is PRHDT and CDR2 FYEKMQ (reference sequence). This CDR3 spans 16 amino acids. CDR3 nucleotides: TGTGCCAGCAGCTTAATGGCCGAGACACAGAACACTGAAGCTTTCTCT. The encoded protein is CASSLMAETQNTEAFS.

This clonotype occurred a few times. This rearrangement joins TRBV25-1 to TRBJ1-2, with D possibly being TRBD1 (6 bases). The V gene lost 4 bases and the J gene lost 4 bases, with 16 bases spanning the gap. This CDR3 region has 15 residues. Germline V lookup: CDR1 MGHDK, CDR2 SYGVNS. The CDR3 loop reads CASSAYTDRIYGYTF. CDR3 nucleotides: TGTGCCAGCAGTGCATATACGGACAGAATCTATGGCTACACCTTC.